The 21 T cell receptor beta chains below all came from one sample that was sequenced in a study of T cell responses to AZD1222 COVID-19 vaccine. The data were produced by immunoSEQ multiplex PCR, yet TCRdb's version contains in-frame clones alone and is incomplete. Seen here are 100,000 or so clones, around 87% observed once, and the top ten hold 4.2%. Source: peripheral blood, taken on day 0 of MenACWY control vaccination. The receptors shown here come from an adult in good health.

The genes are TRBV28 and TRBJ2-2; 10 bases agree with TRBD2. The CDR3 spans 13 residues. The ends lost 8 bases at V and 5 bases at J; junction bases unmatched: 2. Germline CDR1 is MDHEN and CDR2 is SYDVKM. Here the CDR3 reads CASLAGVTGELFF. The CDR3 DNA reads TGTGCCAGCCTAGCGGGAGTTACCGGGGAGCTGTTTTTT. Drawing the rest from reference TRBV28 and TRBJ2-2, the complete variable domain is DVKVTQSSRYLVKRTGEKVFLECVQDMDHENMFWYRQDPGLGLRLIYFSYDVKMKEKGDIPEGYSVSREKKERFSLILESASTNQTSMYLCASLAGVTGELFFGEGSRLTVL.

The rearrangement links TRBV2 to TRBJ2-5; no reliable D call. Germline V gene data show CDR1 as SNHLY and CDR2 as FYNNEI. The CDR3 length is 13 residues. Between the trimmed V and J ends, which lost 2 bases and 5 bases, there was a span of 9 bases. The CDR3 DNA sequence: TGTGCCAGCAGTGAAACTGTCTTTGAGACCCAGTACTTC. Protein product: CASSETVFETQYF.

The chain couples TRBV7-9 to TRBJ2-2, with 10 bases that match TRBD2. The CDR3 spans 16 residues. V lost 5 bases to trimming and J lost 5 bases; unmatched junction nucleotides: 8. The germline gives CDR1 SEHNR, CDR2 FQNEAQ (reference sequence). The CDR3 here is CASSPGLAENTGELFF. CDR3 nucleotide sequence: TGTGCCAGCAGCCCCGGACTAGCGGAGAATACCGGGGAGCTGTTTTTT.

The table lists this clone with a few counts. V is TRBV6-1 and J is TRBJ2-2; no reliable D call. The CDR3 sequence is 13 residues long. Germline-derived CDR1 and CDR2 are MNHNS and SASEGT. The V end was cut by 1 base, the J end by 3 bases, with 3 bases between. The CDR3 region is CASSEGYTGELFF. CDR3 bases: TGTGCCAGCAGTGAAGGGTACACCGGGGAGCTGTTTTTT.

This chain joins TRBV28 and TRBJ1-2; the D is unclear. With 3 bases removed from V and 1 base from J, the gap between germline ends came to 9 bases. CDR3 length equals 14 residues. Germline assignment: CDR1 MDHEN and CDR2 SYDVKM. In DNA, the CDR3 is TGTGCCAGCAGTTTCGTGGCAGTTAACTATGGCTACACCTTC. Amino acids: CASSFVAVNYGYTF.

The rearrangement links TRBV2 to TRBJ2-1, with D perhaps TRBD1 or TRBD2 (5 bases each). This CDR3 spans 13 amino acids. Trimming removed 7 bases at V and 7 bases at J, with 14 bases between. From germline, CDR1 is SNHLY and CDR2 FYNNEI. The CDR3 region has the DNA TGTGCCAGCACCCGGGACGGGCCGAATGAGCAGTTCTTC. This gives the protein CASTRDGPNEQFF.

As to this clone: One end of the junction fails to match germline, which may point to a read error. CDR3 sequence reads: CASSLVVAGTYSEQFF. CDR3 sequence (DNA): TGTGCCAGCAGCTTAGTTGTAGCGGGGACTTACAGTGAGCAGTTCTTC. This rearrangement joins TRBV7-2 to TRBJ2-1; TRBD2 matches 8 bases. CDR3 length: 16 residues. The V gene's germline CDR1 is SGHTA and CDR2 FQGNSA.

The CDR3 sequence is CASSEAHRGARDTQYF. The CDR3 DNA follows: TGTGCCAGCAGTGAAGCGCATAGGGGGGCGAGGGATACGCAGTATTTT. J is TRBJ2-3 and V is TRBV6-1; tentatively, D is TRBD1 or TRBD2 (6 bases each). There are 16 residues in the CDR3. Germline values: CDR1 MNHNS, CDR2 SASEGT. Trimming removed 0 bases from V and 6 bases from J, with 16 bases in between.

This chain joins TRBV21-1 and TRBJ1-5. TRBV21-1 is shown as a pseudogene. This CDR3 contains 16 residues. CDR3 sequence: CASSSWTDHSNQPQHF. As DNA, the CDR3 is TGTGCCAGCAGCTCCTGGACGGACCATAGCAATCAGCCCCAGCATTTT.

The chain links TRBV19 to TRBJ1-1; no clear D. The germline V and J ends were trimmed by 5 bases and 0 bases, with 13 bases remaining between them. This CDR3 is built from 15 residues. The germline gives CDR1 LNHDA, CDR2 SQIVND (reference sequence). The CDR3: CASSLQSGVNTEAFF. CDR3 coding DNA: TGTGCCAGTAGTCTCCAGTCTGGGGTGAACACTGAAGCTTTCTTT.

The rearrangement joins TRBV6-5 to TRBJ2-3; 8 positions agree with TRBD2. The length of the CDR3 is 15 residues. The V and J ends lost 8 bases and 2 bases, in that order; junction bases with no gene match: 9. Germline V gives CDR1 MNHEY, CDR2 SVGAGI. The CDR3 DNA reads TGTGCCAGCGGGCGGGAAGCGGGGGCCACAGATACGCAGTATTTT. Protein sequence: CASGREAGATDTQYF.

The J gene is TRBJ1-6, the V gene TRBV28; D might be TRBD1 (6 bases). Germline V gives CDR1 MDHEN, CDR2 SYDVKM. Trimming left V 7 bases short and J 13 bases short, with 20 bases between. The CDR3 spans 14 residues. CDR3 in DNA: TGTGCCAGCACCCCTCCGGGACAACCTGGTCCCCTCCACTTT. Its protein is CASTPPGQPGPLHF.

The V gene is TRBV2, the J gene TRBJ2-7; D gene unclear. CDR3 length: 14 residues. In germline, CDR1 is SNHLY, CDR2 FYNNEI. V was trimmed by 6 bases and J by 0 bases, leaving 12 bases between them. This chain's CDR3 is CASRTEPSSYEQYF. For the CDR3, the DNA is TGTGCCAGCAGGACGGAGCCCAGCTCCTACGAGCAGTACTTC.

The chain is built from TRBV5-4 and TRBJ2-3; 10 bases are a match to TRBD2. The CDR3 loop spans 18 amino acids. Germline assignment: CDR1 SGHNT and CDR2 YYREEE (reference sequence). With V trimmed by 0 bases and J by 5 bases, 12 bases remained unmatched. The CDR3 reads CASSLVLVSGGQVDTQYF. CDR3 coding DNA: TGTGCCAGCAGCTTGGTATTGGTTAGCGGGGGGCAGGTAGATACGCAGTATTTT.

The V and J genes are TRBV15 and TRBJ1-4, with D uncertain. The CDR3 length is 14 residues. Germline CDR1 LNHNV, CDR2 YYDKDF (reference sequence). V was clipped by 3 bases and J by 3 bases, with 8 bases between them. The CDR3 is CATSRRAANEKLFF. DNA of the CDR3: TGTGCCACCAGCAGGCGAGCGGCTAATGAAAAACTGTTTTTT.

This clone was detected only once. The chain combines TRBV6-5 with TRBJ2-3; D remains ambiguous. The V gene lost 6 bases and the J gene lost 5 bases, with 12 bases spanning the gap. CDR1 is MNHEY and CDR2 is SVGAGI in the germline V gene. The CDR3 covers 13 residues. In DNA, the CDR3 is TGTGCCAGCAGACCCCCCGTAGAAGATACGCAGTATTTT. It codes for CASRPPVEDTQYF.

J is TRBJ2-7 and V is TRBV2; D might be TRBD1 or TRBD2, each matching 5 bases. The V gene lost 7 bases and the J gene lost 6 bases, with 16 bases spanning the gap. This CDR3 contains 13 residues. Germline V CDR1 and CDR2: SNHLY, FYNNEI. CDR3 coding DNA: TGTGCCAGCACCGCAGAATTGGGGGTCGAGCAGTACTTC. This gives the protein CASTAELGVEQYF.

This clone was picked up a small number of times. This rearrangement joins TRBV30 to TRBJ2-7; D is unclear. Trimming removed 2 bases at V and 9 bases at J, with 14 bases between. Germline V CDR1 and CDR2: GTSNPN, SVGIG (reference sequence). This CDR3 has 12 amino acids. Written as DNA, the CDR3 is TGTGCCTGGAGTATGGGATCTCACGTGCAGTACTTC. Translated, it gives CAWSMGSHVQYF.

Here the CDR3 reads CASSRNIGAENGYTF. Here the CDR3 DNA reads TGTGCCAGCAGCCGCAACATCGGAGCTGAGAATGGCTACACCTTC. The chain joins TRBV7-9 to TRBJ1-2; no firm D call. The CDR3 is made up of 15 amino acids. Germline V gives CDR1 SEHNR, CDR2 FQNEAQ (reference sequence). Trimming shortened V by 5 bases and J by 6 bases, and 19 bases separated the two germline ends.

V is TRBV2 and J is TRBJ1-2; D call uncertain. This CDR3 is 15 amino acids long. V was shortened by 2 bases and J by 0 bases, with 10 bases between the two germline ends. Germline CDR1 SNHLY, CDR2 FYNNEI. The CDR3 coding sequence is TGTGCCAGCAGTGAACAAAACAGCCCTAACTATGGCTACACCTTC. Its protein product is CASSEQNSPNYGYTF.

J is TRBJ2-1 and V is TRBV4-1; D gene ambiguous. Germline values: CDR1 MGHRA, CDR2 YSYEKL. Trimming shortened V by 0 bases and J by 6 bases, and 3 bases separated the two germline ends. The CDR3 spans 12 residues. The CDR3 region is CASSQDGNEQFF. CDR3 bases: TGCGCCAGCAGCCAAGACGGCAATGAGCAGTTCTTC.